Presented here are 8 T cell receptor beta chains from one specimen sequenced in a study of cytomegalovirus exposure and HLA in healthy donors. The PCR employed 60 Vbeta primers together with 13 Jbeta primers. Assay: immunoSEQ multiplex PCR; the TCRdb copy retains only in-frame clones and omits some. The sample table sets out 150,000 to 200,000 clones. Source material: PBMCs. These receptors originate from a man in his thirties or forties in good health and CMV-seronegative.

The chain joins TRBV5-4 to TRBJ2-7, with 9 bases aligning to TRBD2. The CDR3 is made up of 14 amino acids. The trim removed 6 bases at V and 3 bases at J, leaving 7 bases unmatched. The germline V gene encodes CDR1 SGHNT and CDR2 YYREEE (reference sequence). CDR3 sequence: CASKTGLAGYEQYF. Here the CDR3 DNA reads TGTGCCAGCAAAACGGGACTAGCTGGCTACGAGCAGTACTTC. The complete variable domain, with remaining parts taken from reference TRBV5-4 and TRBJ2-7, reads ETGVTQSPTHLIKTRGQQVTLRCSSQSGHNTVSWYQQALGQGPQFIFQYYREEENGRGNFPPRFSGLQFPNYSSELNVNALELDDSALYLCASKTGLAGYEQYFGPGTRLTVT.

The chain links TRBV7-4 to TRBJ2-1, with D unclear. The CDR3 is 16 amino acids. The germline V gene encodes CDR1 SGHVT and CDR2 SQSDAQ. Trimming removed 0 bases at V and 2 bases at J, with 11 bases between. CDR3 residues: CASSLASPCAYNEQFF. CDR3 sequence (DNA): TGTGCCAGCAGCTTAGCGAGTCCTTGTGCCTACAATGAGCAGTTCTTC.

The V call is TRBV4-1, the J call TRBJ2-7; 9 nucleotides match TRBD1. J lost 9 bases, V lost 6 bases, and 12 bases had no gene match. The CDR3 is 14 amino acids. Germline lookup yields CDR1 MGHRA and CDR2 YSYEKL. CDR3 amino acids: CASSPPGQGLGQYF. In DNA form, the CDR3 reads TGCGCCAGCAGTCCTCCGGGACAGGGTTTAGGGCAGTACTTC.

The V call is TRBV28, the J call TRBJ1-1; D possibly corresponds to TRBD1 (5 bases). This CDR3 is built from 15 residues. Between the trimmed V and J ends, which lost 4 bases and 4 bases, there was a span of 16 bases. Germline lookup yields CDR1 MDHEN and CDR2 SYDVKM. This CDR3 reads CASSSKGRGPTEAFF. In DNA form, the CDR3 reads TGTGCCAGCAGTTCTAAAGGGAGGGGTCCCACTGAAGCTTTCTTT. Filled out from reference TRBV28 and TRBJ1-1, the complete variable domain reads DVKVTQSSRYLVKRTGEKVFLECVQDMDHENMFWYRQDPGLGLRLIYFSYDVKMKEKGDIPEGYSVSREKKERFSLILESASTNQTSMYLCASSSKGRGPTEAFFGQGTRLTVV.

This rearrangement joins TRBV5-1 to TRBJ2-7; 9 bases align to TRBD1. The J segment lost 6 bases and the V segment lost 0 bases, leaving 4 bases of the junction unmatched. Germline CDR1 and CDR2: SGHRS and YFSETQ. The CDR3 consists of 14 residues. The CDR3 bases are TGCGCCAGCAGCTTGGGAACAGGGGGCGGCGAGCAGTACTTC. This encodes CASSLGTGGGEQYF.

The V call is TRBV7-8, the J call TRBJ1-2, with D maybe TRBD1 (5 bases). Germline-derived CDR1 and CDR2 are SGHVS and FQNEAQ. V lost 5 bases and J 0 bases, leaving 16 bases between the germline ends. The CDR3 loop spans 16 amino acids. This CDR3 is CASSPDRLIANYGYTF. The CDR3, as DNA: TGTGCCAGCAGCCCAGACAGACTGATAGCTAACTATGGCTACACCTTC.

The chain is built from TRBV4-2 and TRBJ1-4; D ambiguous. Trimming pared 5 bases from V and 3 bases from J, leaving 13 bases between. The CDR3 runs to 15 residues. Germline loops: CDR1 LGHNA, CDR2 YNFKEQ. Here the CDR3 DNA reads TGTGCCAGCAGCTTAGGGAGGCGCCCTAATGAAAAACTGTTTTTT. This codes for CASSLGRRPNEKLFF.

This sequence joins TRBV30 and TRBJ1-3, with D maybe TRBD1 (6 bases). The V end was cut by 0 bases, the J end by 0 bases, with 15 bases between. The germline CDR1 and CDR2 sequences are GTSNPN and SVGIG (reference sequence). This CDR3 has 17 amino acids. The CDR3 nucleotides are TGTGCCTGGAGTGTTGGGGGGGCCCAAGACTCTGGAAACACCATATATTTT. Translation gives CAWSVGGAQDSGNTIYF.